Listed below are T cell receptor beta chains from one sample, sequenced in a study of siplizumab effects on memory and regulatory T cells. Here immunoSEQ multiplex PCR was the method, and the copy in TCRdb shows in-frame clones only, minus some. The sample contains 85,000 to 130,000 clones, 80% to 95% of which appear only once. The sample was CD4+ T cells sorted from blood. The receptors were sampled from a human donor in good health. Some clones in this sample may be carry-over from other donors' samples. CDR3s include the opening cysteine and the closing phenylalanine or tryptophan. The order of the fields is CDR3 length, V gene, D gene, J gene, clone size, CDR3 protein, CDR3 DNA. D genes are given only for firm matches. Size values are once, few and many counts, or a class for expanded clones, and some rows have none.

length: 15
V: TRBV28
D: TRBD1
J: TRBJ1-5
size: few
CDR3: CASSSRTGARSLQHF
DNA: TGTGCCAGCAGTTCTCGGACAGGGGCTAGGTCGCTCCAGCATTTT

length: 13
V: TRBV10-3
D: NA
J: TRBJ2-7
size: NA
CDR3: CAISESGPGEQYF
DNA: TGTGCCATCAGTGAGTCCGGGCCGGGGGAGCAGTACTTC

length: 13
V: TRBV5-1
D: NA
J: TRBJ1-5
size: few
CDR3: CASSLMFDQPQHF
DNA: TGCGCCAGCAGCTTGATGTTCGATCAGCCCCAGCATTTT

length: 12
V: TRBV19
D: NA
J: TRBJ2-7
size: NA
CDR3: CASSNNPGEQYF
DNA: TGTGCCAGTAGTAACAATCCGGGCGAGCAGTACTTC

length: 14
V: TRBV11-2
D: NA
J: TRBJ2-3
size: NA
CDR3: CASRLGAPPDTQYF
DNA: TGTGCCAGCAGACTTGGGGCTCCCCCCGATACGCAGTATTTT

length: 14
V: TRBV6-1
D: TRBD1
J: TRBJ1-2
size: NA
CDR3: CASSVRDRLYGYTF
DNA: TGTGCCAGCAGTGTCCGGGACAGACTCTATGGCTACACCTTC

length: 15
V: TRBV5-8
D: NA
J: TRBJ2-7
size: NA
CDR3: CASSFRRGVPYEQYF
DNA: TGTGCCAGCAGCTTTAGGAGGGGGGTGCCTTACGAGCAGTACTTC

length: 15
V: TRBV25-1
D: TRBD2
J: TRBJ2-1
size: NA
CDR3: CASSASGRAYNEQFF
DNA: TGTGCCAGCAGCGCTAGCGGGAGGGCCTACAATGAGCAGTTCTTC

length: 16
V: TRBV7-9
D: TRBD2
J: TRBJ2-1
size: NA
CDR3: CASSLSSGSYYNEQFF
DNA: TGTGCCAGCAGCTTATCTAGCGGCAGTTACTACAATGAGCAGTTCTTC

length: 13
V: TRBV27
D: NA
J: TRBJ2-7
size: once
CDR3: CASRSHGAGEQYF
DNA: TGTGCCAGCAGGTCCCACGGAGCTGGCGAGCAGTACTTC

length: 15
V: TRBV5-1
D: NA
J: TRBJ2-2
size: NA
CDR3: CASSFRQGGTGELFF
DNA: TGCGCCAGCAGCTTCCGGCAGGGGGGGACCGGGGAGCTGTTTTTT

length: 15
V: TRBV9
D: NA
J: TRBJ1-1
size: NA
CDR3: CASSEGSRMNTEAFF
DNA: TGTGCCAGCAGCGAGGGCAGTCGAATGAACACTGAAGCTTTCTTT

length: 13
V: TRBV6-1
D: NA
J: TRBJ1-2
size: NA
CDR3: CASSTDGNYGYTF
DNA: TGTGCCAGCAGTACTGACGGGAACTATGGCTACACCTTC

length: 13
V: TRBV9
D: NA
J: TRBJ1-1
size: once
CDR3: CASSVGGRTEAFF
DNA: TGTGCCAGCAGCGTCGGAGGGCGCACTGAAGCTTTCTTT

length: 16
V: TRBV15
D: NA
J: TRBJ2-4
size: NA
CDR3: CATSRDTGWGENIQYF
DNA: TGTGCCACCAGCAGAGATACAGGGTGGGGGGAAAACATTCAGTACTTC

length: 14
V: TRBV14
D: NA
J: TRBJ1-5
size: NA
CDR3: CASSQRGRDQPQHF
DNA: TGTGCCAGCAGCCAGAGGGGACGCGATCAGCCCCAGCATTTT